This T cell receptor beta chain is from a study of blood T cell repertoires in COVID-19. Study details: Some COVID-19 samples were acute and others convalescent; all came from the United States, Italy and Spain.

Trimming shortened V by 4 bases and J by 0 bases, and 25 bases separated the two germline ends. The CDR3 runs 20 residues. Per germline, CDR1 MGHRA and CDR2 YSYEKL. In the authors' methods: The assay estimated nucleated cells by amplifying reference gene primers. Profiled with immunoSEQ multiplex PCR; TCRdb holds only in-frame clones, not every one. The V and J calls and clone size are taken from that table; D and trimming were inferred from the DNA. Found here are 95,000 to 150,000 clones, about 81% of them singletons; the top ten hold about a sixth. The V and J genes are TRBV4-1 and TRBJ1-3; D is possibly TRBD1 (6 bases). The sequence derives from a man under 40 with COVID-19, enrolled during active disease. Sequences were obtained from peripheral blood. This CDR3 reads CASSPHHPEWGPSSGNTIYF. Written as DNA, the CDR3 is TGCGCCAGCAGCCCCCACCACCCGGAATGGGGGCCGAGCTCTGGAAACACCATATATTTT.